The clone carrying this T cell receptor (beta chain) has a handful of counts. V dropped 7 bases and J dropped 1 base, with 8 bases sitting between them. Germline CDR1 reads SGDLS; CDR2 reads YYNGEE. This CDR3 has 12 amino acids. TCRdb's copy holds only in-frame clones and misses some; the assay was immunoSEQ multiplex PCR. This repertoire shows about 75,000 clones, approximately 95% found once; its top ten account for about 0.14%. This specimen belongs to a study of T cell changes during pregnancy in multiple sclerosis. The sequencing used CD4+ T cells from peripheral blood mononuclear cells, collected after pregnancy. This rearrangement joins TRBV9 to TRBJ1-1; a possible D gene is TRBD1 (5 bases). The receptor's source is a female donor with multiple sclerosis, enrolled in a pregnancy study. CDR3 amino acids: CASGGTNTEAFF. Written as DNA, the CDR3 is TGTGCCAGCGGGGGGACGAACACTGAAGCTTTCTTT.